These 14 T cell receptor beta chains share one sample of origin, sequenced in a study of OX40 agonist ivuxolimab in advanced cancers. TCRdb's table, derived via immunoSEQ multiplex PCR, lists solely in-frame clones and lacks some. The table includes approximately 58,000 clones, under 90% detected once. The sequencing here drew on CD4+ or CD8+ T cells sorted from blood, taken in a trial of the OX40 agonist ivuxolimab. The receptors were gathered from an adult with an advanced solid tumor such as melanoma, head and neck, liver or kidney cancer.

This clone turned up a few times. This chain connects TRBV5-1 to TRBJ1-4, with D perhaps matching TRBD1 (6 bases). Trimming shortened V by 3 bases and J by 6 bases, and 15 bases separated the two germline ends. The CDR3 sequence is 15 residues long. Germline CDR1 SGHRS, CDR2 YFSETQ. The CDR3 protein is CASSWQGSRDEKLFF. The CDR3 DNA reads as TGCGCCAGCAGCTGGCAGGGGAGTCGGGATGAAAAACTGTTTTTT.

This clone was recorded a few times. CDR3: CASSRRENTEAFF. CDR3 in DNA: TGCGCCAGCAGCCGGAGGGAGAACACTGAAGCTTTCTTT. This chain connects TRBV5-1 to TRBJ1-1; D is ambiguous. This CDR3 is 13 amino acids long. V was pared by 4 bases and J by 1 base, with 8 bases between. Germline V CDR1 and CDR2: SGHRS, YFSETQ.

The chain combines TRBV18 with TRBJ2-5, with D unresolved. This CDR3 contains 16 residues. The germline CDR1 and CDR2 sequences are KGHSH and LQKENI. Trimming took off 6 bases at V and 0 bases at J, with 17 bases between the two ends. This CDR3 reads CASSDLHGSYQETQYF. CDR3 nucleotides: TGTGCCAGCTCGGACCTACACGGCTCCTACCAAGAGACCCAGTACTTC.

This sequence joins TRBV5-1 and TRBJ1-1, with D maybe TRBD1 (5 bases). The germline CDR1 and CDR2 sequences are SGHRS and YFSETQ. The V end was cut by 4 bases, the J end by 5 bases, with 15 bases between. The CDR3 is made up of 14 amino acids. Here the CDR3 reads CASSIAGSGTEAFF. In nucleotides, the CDR3 is TGCGCCAGCAGCATCGCAGGGTCTGGTACTGAAGCTTTCTTT.

This chain connects TRBV11-3 to TRBJ2-7; D may be TRBD2 (5 bases). Per the germline V gene, CDR1 is SGHNT and CDR2 is YENEEA. Trimming took off 1 base at V and 3 bases at J, with 13 bases between the two ends. The CDR3 has 15 amino acids. CDR3 in DNA: TGTGCCAGCAGCTTAGGAGAGGGTTCAGGCTACGAGCAGTACTTC. Translated, it gives CASSLGEGSGYEQYF.

This chain joins TRBV5-4 and TRBJ2-3; D may correspond to TRBD1 or TRBD2 (5 bases each). Trimming removed 4 bases at V and 5 bases at J, with 17 bases between. The V gene's germline CDR1 is SGHNT and CDR2 YYREEE (reference sequence). This CDR3 is 15 amino acids long. This CDR3 is CASSPSPGTLDTQYF. The CDR3 coding sequence is TGTGCCAGCAGCCCATCTCCCGGGACGTTAGATACGCAGTATTTT.

The chain is built from TRBV10-3 and TRBJ1-2; 8 bases match TRBD1. The junction had 10 bases not matched to a gene; V was cut back by 5 bases and J by 8 bases. The CDR3 runs to 14 residues. Germline loops: CDR1 ENHRY, CDR2 SYGVKD. The CDR3 is CAISPPGTGEGYTF. The CDR3 nucleotides read TGTGCCATCAGTCCCCCCGGGACAGGAGAGGGCTACACCTTC.

This clone came up a few times. The chain uses TRBV7-2 and TRBJ2-7; 8 bases agree with TRBD2. The junction had 4 bases not matched to a gene; V was cut back by 5 bases and J by 1 base. Germline values: CDR1 SGHTA, CDR2 FQGNSA. The CDR3 length is 14 residues. CDR3 in DNA: TGTGCCAGCAGCCGAGCGGGAGTTTCCTACGAGCAGTACTTC. Encoded protein: CASSRAGVSYEQYF.

A note on this clone: Other DNA sequences within the sample encode an identical CDR3. The chain joins TRBV28 to TRBJ1-1; possible D gene TRBD1, 6 bases. The CDR3 sequence is 15 residues long. Germline CDR1 is MDHEN and CDR2 is SYDVKM. V was pared by 2 bases and J by 4 bases, with 14 bases between. DNA for the CDR3: TGTGCCAGCAGTTTAGCGGGGGCGCGGGGCACTGAAGCTTTCTTT. Its translation is CASSLAGARGTEAFF.

The CDR3 sequence is CASSRPGRWQDEQFF. Here the CDR3 DNA reads TGTGCCAGCAGTCGTCCGGGACGGTGGCAAGATGAGCAGTTCTTC. V gene TRBV28 combines with J gene TRBJ2-1; tentatively, D is TRBD1 or TRBD2 (5 bases each). Deletions cut 5 bases from V and 8 bases from J, with 19 bases between. Germline-derived CDR1 and CDR2 are MDHEN and SYDVKM. The CDR3 has 15 amino acids.

The genes are TRBV19 and TRBJ1-1; 9 nucleotides align to TRBD1. The CDR3 has 12 amino acids. Germline-derived CDR1 and CDR2 are LNHDA and SQIVND (reference sequence). The J segment lost 6 bases and the V segment lost 9 bases, leaving 5 bases of the junction unmatched. The CDR3 DNA is TGTGCCAGCAACAGACAGGGGGCTGAAGCTTTCTTT. Translation gives CASNRQGAEAFF.

V is TRBV5-4 and J is TRBJ2-2; 8 bases match TRBD2. CDR1 and CDR2 (germline): SGHNT, YYREEE (reference sequence). Unmatched junction bases numbered 6, after V lost 4 bases and J lost 1 base. This CDR3 is 16 amino acids long. This CDR3 reads CASSMRTSRNTGELFF. The DNA of the CDR3 is TGTGCCAGCAGCATGAGGACTAGCAGGAACACCGGGGAGCTGTTTTTT.

This clone occurred once. The chain couples TRBV7-3 to TRBJ2-7, with 8 positions matching TRBD1. The CDR3 length is 15 residues. V lost 2 bases, J lost 7 bases, and 10 bases stayed unmatched. Germline V gene sequence: CDR1 SGHTA, CDR2 FQGTGA. The CDR3 DNA is TGTGCCAGCAGCTTAGGGGCACAGGGGGTTGGTGAGCAGTACTTC. Translation gives CASSLGAQGVGEQYF.

The chain has TRBV11-3 and TRBJ2-7, with 7 bases matching TRBD2. The trim removed 1 base at V and 5 bases at J, leaving 2 bases unmatched. This CDR3 is 13 amino acids long. Germline loops: CDR1 SGHNT, CDR2 YENEEA. The CDR3 DNA sequence: TGTGCCAGCAGCTTAGCAGCGGGGCACGAGCAGTACTTC. It encodes CASSLAAGHEQYF.